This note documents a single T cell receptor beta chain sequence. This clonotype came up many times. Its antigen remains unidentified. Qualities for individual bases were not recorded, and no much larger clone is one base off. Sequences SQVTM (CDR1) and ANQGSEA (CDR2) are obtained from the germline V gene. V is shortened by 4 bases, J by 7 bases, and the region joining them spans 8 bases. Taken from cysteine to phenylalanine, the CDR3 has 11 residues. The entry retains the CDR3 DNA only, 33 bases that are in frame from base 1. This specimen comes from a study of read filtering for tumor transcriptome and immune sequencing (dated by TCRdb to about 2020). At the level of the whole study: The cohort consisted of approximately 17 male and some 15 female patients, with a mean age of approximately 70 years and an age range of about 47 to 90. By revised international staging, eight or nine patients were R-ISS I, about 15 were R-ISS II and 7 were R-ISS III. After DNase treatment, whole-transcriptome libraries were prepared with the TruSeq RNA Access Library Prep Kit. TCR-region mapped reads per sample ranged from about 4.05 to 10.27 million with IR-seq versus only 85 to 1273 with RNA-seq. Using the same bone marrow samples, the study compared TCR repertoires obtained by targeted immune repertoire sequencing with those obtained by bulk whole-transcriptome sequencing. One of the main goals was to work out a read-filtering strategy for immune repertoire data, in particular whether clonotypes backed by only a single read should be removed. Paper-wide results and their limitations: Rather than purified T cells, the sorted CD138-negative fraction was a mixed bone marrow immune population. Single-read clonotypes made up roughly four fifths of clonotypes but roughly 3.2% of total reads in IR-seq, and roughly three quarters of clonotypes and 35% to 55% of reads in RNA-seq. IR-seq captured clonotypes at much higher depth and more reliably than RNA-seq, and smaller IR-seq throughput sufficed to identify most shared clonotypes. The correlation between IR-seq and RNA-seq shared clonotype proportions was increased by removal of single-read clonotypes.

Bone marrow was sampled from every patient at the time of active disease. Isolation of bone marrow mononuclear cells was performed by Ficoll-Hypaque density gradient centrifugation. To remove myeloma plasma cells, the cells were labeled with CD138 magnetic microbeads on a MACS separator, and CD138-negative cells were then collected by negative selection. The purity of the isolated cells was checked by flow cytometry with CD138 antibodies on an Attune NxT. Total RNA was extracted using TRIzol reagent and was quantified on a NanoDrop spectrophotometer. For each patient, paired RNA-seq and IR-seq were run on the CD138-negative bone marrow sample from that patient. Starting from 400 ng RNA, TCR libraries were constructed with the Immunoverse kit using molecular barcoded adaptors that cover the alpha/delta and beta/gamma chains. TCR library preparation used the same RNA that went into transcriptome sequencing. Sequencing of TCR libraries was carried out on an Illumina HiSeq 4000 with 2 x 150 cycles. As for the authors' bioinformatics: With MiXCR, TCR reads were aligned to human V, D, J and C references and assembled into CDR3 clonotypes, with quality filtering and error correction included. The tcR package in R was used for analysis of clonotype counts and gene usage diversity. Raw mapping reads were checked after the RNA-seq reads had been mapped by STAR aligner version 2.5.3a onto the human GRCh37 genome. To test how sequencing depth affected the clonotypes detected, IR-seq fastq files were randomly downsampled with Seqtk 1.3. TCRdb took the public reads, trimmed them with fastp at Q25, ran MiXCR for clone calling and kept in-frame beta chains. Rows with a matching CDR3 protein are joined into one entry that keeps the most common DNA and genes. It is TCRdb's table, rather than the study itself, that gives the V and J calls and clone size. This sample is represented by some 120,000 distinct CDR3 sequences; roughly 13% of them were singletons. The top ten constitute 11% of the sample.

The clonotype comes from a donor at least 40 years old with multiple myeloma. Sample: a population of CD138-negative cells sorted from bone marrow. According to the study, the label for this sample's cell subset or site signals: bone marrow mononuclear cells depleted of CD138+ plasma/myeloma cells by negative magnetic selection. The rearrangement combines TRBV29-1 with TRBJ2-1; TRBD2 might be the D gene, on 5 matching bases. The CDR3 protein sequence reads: CSVGTVNEQFF. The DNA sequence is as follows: TGCAGCGTTGGGACTGTTAATGAGCAGTTCTTC.